The clone carrying this T cell receptor (beta chain) appeared many times. CDR3 length: 13 amino acids. V was cut by 8 bases and J by 1 base, with 11 bases left in between. Unique molecular identifiers featured in how the TCRbeta library was prepared. TCRdb processed the PCR reads anew with MiXCR; each CDR3 protein has one entry. Here the sample spans 100,000 or so distinct CDR3 sequences, about 6.8% being singletons. The data stem from a study of T-cell reconstitution after alpha-beta-depleted transplantation in children. The receptor comes from a boy aged 2 to 10 with acute lymphoblastic leukemia, due to receive a stem cell transplant. The rearrangement links TRBV12-3 or TRBV12-4 to TRBJ2-5; D not resolved. Sequenced material: PBMCs, taken before TCRalphabeta/CD19-depleted stem cell transplant. The CDR3 sequence: CASARRFQETQYF. The CDR3, as DNA: TGTGCCAGCGCCCGCAGGTTCCAAGAGACCCAGTACTTC.